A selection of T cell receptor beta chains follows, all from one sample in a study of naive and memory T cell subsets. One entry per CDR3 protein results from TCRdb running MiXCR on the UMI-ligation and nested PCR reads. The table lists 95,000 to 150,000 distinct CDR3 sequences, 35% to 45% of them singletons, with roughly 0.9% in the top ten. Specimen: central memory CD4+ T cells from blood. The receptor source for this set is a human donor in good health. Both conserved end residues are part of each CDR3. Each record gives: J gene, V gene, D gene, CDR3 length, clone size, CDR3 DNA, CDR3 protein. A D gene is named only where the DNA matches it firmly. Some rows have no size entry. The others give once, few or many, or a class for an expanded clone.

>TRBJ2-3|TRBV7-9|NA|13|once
TGTGCCAGCAGCTCCCAACTCCCAGATACGCAGTATTTT
CASSSQLPDTQYF
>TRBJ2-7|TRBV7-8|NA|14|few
TGTGCCAGCAGCTTAACGGACAGAGACTACGAGCAGTACTTC
CASSLTDRDYEQYF
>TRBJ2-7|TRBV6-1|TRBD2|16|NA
TGTGCCAGCCGAGAAATCGGTCTAGCGGGAGTGTACGAGCAGTACTTC
CASREIGLAGVYEQYF
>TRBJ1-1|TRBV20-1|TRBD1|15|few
TGCAGTGCTAGAGACTTCAGGGGGCCGAAAACTGAAGCTTTCTTT
CSARDFRGPKTEAFF
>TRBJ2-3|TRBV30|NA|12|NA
TGTACCTGGAGTGTGACAACAGATACGCAGTATTTT
CTWSVTTDTQYF
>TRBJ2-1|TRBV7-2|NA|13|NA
TGTGCCAGCAGCCTCGGACTGGGGAATGAGCAGTTCTTC
CASSLGLGNEQFF
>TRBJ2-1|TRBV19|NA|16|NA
TGTGCCAGTAGTATTGGCCCGCTACCCCCATACAATGAGCAGTTCTTC
CASSIGPLPPYNEQFF
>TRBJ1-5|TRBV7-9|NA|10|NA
TGTGCCAGCGGAGATCAGCCCCAGCATTTT
CASGDQPQHF
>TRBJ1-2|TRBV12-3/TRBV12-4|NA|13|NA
TGTGCCAGCAGGGGGGCGGGGTTCTATGGCTACACCTTC
CASRGAGFYGYTF
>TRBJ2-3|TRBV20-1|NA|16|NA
TGCAGTGCTACTACTGGCGATGGCGCCCCAGCAGATACGCAGTATTTT
CSATTGDGAPADTQYF
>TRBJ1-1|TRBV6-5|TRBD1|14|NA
TGTGCCAGCAGACGGCGAACCCGGGACAGTGAAGCTTTCTTT
CASRRRTRDSEAFF
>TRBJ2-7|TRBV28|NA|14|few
TGTGCCAGCAGTACGACAGCGACAATTAACGAGCAGTACTTC
CASSTTATINEQYF
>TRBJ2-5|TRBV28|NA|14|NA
TGTGCCAGCAGTCCGCGGAGGGCCAGGAAGACCCAGTACTTC
CASSPRRARKTQYF
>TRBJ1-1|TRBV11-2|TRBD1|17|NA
TGTGCCAGCAGCTTAGATCAGGGGGCTATTCGGGATACTGAAGCTTTCTTT
CASSLDQGAIRDTEAFF
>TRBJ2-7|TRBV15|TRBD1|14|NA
TGTGCCACCAGCAGCCGGACAGGGGGCTACGAGCAGTACTTC
CATSSRTGGYEQYF
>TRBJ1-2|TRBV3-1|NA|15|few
TGTGCCAGCAGCCGTCCTGGACAGTTTATTCATGGCTACACCTTC
CASSRPGQFIHGYTF
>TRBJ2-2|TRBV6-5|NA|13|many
TGTGCCAGCAGTCGACAGACTACCGGGGAGCTGTTTTTT
CASSRQTTGELFF
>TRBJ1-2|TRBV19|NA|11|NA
TGTGCCTCCGAACGCAGCTATGGCTACACCTTC
CASERSYGYTF
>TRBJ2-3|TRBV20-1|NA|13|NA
TGCAGTGCTAGAGACCCGAACGGGAATACGCAGTATTTT
CSARDPNGNTQYF
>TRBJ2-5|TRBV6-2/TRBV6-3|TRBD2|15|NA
TGTGCCAGCACCGGGACTAGCTTTAGGCGGGAGACCCAGTACTTC
CASTGTSFRRETQYF
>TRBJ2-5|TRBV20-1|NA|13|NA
TGCAGTGCTAGGATCGGAAGTCCAGAGACCCAGTACTTC
CSARIGSPETQYF
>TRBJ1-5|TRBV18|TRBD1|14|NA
TGTGCCAGCTCTCACGACAGGGCGGATCAGCCCCAGCATTTT
CASSHDRADQPQHF
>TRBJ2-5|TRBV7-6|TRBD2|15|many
TGTGCCAGCAGCCTCCAGGGAGGGCTAAGTGCGACCCAGTACTTC
CASSLQGGLSATQYF
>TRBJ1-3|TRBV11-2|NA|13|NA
TGTGCCAGCAGCTCCAACAGGGGAAACACCATATATTTT
CASSSNRGNTIYF
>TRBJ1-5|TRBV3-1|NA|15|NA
TGTGCCAGCAGCCAAAGGAGGTCTGGCAATCAGCCCCAGCATTTT
CASSQRRSGNQPQHF
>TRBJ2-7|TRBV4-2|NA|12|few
TGTGCCAGCAGCTGGGACATATACGAGCAGTACTTC
CASSWDIYEQYF
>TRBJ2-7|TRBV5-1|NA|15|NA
TGCGCCAGCAGCTTGGCAGGGGTCCCTCGCGACGAGCAGTACTTC
CASSLAGVPRDEQYF
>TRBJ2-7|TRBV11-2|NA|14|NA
TGTGCCAGCAGCTTAGTCCCAGGGACGTACGAGCAGTACTTC
CASSLVPGTYEQYF
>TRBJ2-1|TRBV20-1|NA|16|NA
TGCAGTGCTAGAGATTATTTACAGGACCCCTACAATGAGCAGTTCTTC
CSARDYLQDPYNEQFF
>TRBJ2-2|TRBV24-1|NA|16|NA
TGTGCCACCAGTGCGTGGGGCGAAGGCAACACCGGGGAGCTGTTTTTT
CATSAWGEGNTGELFF
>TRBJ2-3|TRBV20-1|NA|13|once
TGCAGTGCTCAGAGCGTAGCCGATGATACGCAGTATTTT
CSAQSVADDTQYF
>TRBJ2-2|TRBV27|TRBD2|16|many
TGTGCCAGCAGTCCTAGCGGGAGGGCTGACACCGGGGAGCTGTTTTTT
CASSPSGRADTGELFF
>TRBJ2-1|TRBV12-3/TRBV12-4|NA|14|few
TGTGCCAGCAGTTCGCCCCCTACGTTGCCTGAGCAGTTCTTC
CASSSPPTLPEQFF
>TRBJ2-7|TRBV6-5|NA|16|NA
TGTGCCAGCAGTTATCACGGGACAAAGTCTTCCTACGAGCAGTACTTC
CASSYHGTKSSYEQYF
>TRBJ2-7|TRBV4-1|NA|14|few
TGCGCCAGCAGGCAGGGTAAGGGGTCCTACGAGCAGTACTTC
CASRQGKGSYEQYF
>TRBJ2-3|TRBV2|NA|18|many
TGTGCCAGCAGTGAAGCGCTTGCCAGGACCATCACCACAGATACGCAGTATTTT
CASSEALARTITTDTQYF
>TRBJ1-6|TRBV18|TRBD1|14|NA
TGTGCCAGCTCACGGGACAGTCAGCGGTCACCCCTCCACTTT
CASSRDSQRSPLHF
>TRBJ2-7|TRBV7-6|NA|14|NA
TGTGCCAGCAGCTTAGACCCGGACAGCTACGAGCAGTACTTC
CASSLDPDSYEQYF
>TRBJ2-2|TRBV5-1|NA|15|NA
TGCGCCAGCAGCTTGGGGAGGGTGAACACCGGGGAGCTGTTTTTT
CASSLGRVNTGELFF
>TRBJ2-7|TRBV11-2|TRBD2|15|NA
TGTGCCAGCAGCCGCGAAAGCGGGAACTCCTACGAGCAGTACTTC
CASSRESGNSYEQYF
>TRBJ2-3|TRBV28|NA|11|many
TGTGCCAGCAGCCACAAAGATACGCAGTATTTT
CASSHKDTQYF
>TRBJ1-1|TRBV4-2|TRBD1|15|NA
TGTGCCAGCAGGGGCCGGGACAGGGGGAACACTGAAGCTTTCTTT
CASRGRDRGNTEAFF
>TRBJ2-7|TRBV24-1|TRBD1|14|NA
TGTGCCTCAAAACCCGGGACAGAGACCTACGAGCAGTACTTC
CASKPGTETYEQYF
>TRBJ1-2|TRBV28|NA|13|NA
TGTGCCAGCAGTTTAAGGTCATTGAGTGGCTACACCTTC
CASSLRSLSGYTF
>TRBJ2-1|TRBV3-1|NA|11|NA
TGTGCCAGCAGCCAAATTACTGAGCAGTTCTTC
CASSQITEQFF
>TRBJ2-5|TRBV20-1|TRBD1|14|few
TGCAGTGCTAGAGATGATGACAGGGGGGAGACCCAGCACTTC
CSARDDDRGETQHF
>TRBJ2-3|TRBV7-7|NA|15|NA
TGTGCTAGCAGCGTTTCGGGGCAGCGCACAGATACGCAGTATTTT
CASSVSGQRTDTQYF
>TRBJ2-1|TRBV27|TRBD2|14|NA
TGTGCCAGCAGTCGGACTAGCGGGCCCCCGCATCGGTTCTTC
CASSRTSGPPHRFF
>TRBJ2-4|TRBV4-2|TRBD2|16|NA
TGTGCCAGCAGCCAAGATCTAGCGGCAGCCAAAAACATTCAGTACTTC
CASSQDLAAAKNIQYF
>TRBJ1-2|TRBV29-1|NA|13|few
TGCAGCGCTCACGTAGGGGTTAGCTATGGCTACACCTTC
CSAHVGVSYGYTF
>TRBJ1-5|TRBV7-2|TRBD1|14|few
TGTGCCAGCAGCCCCCGCAGGGGGGATCAGCCCCAGCATTTT
CASSPRRGDQPQHF
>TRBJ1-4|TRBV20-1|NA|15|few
TGCAGTCTCATTGACAGCAGGGTCCCTAATGAAAAACTGTTTTTT
CSLIDSRVPNEKLFF
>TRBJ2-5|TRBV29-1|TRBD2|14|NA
TGCAGCGCTGGACTAGCGGGAAGGAGAGAGACCCAGTACTTC
CSAGLAGRRETQYF
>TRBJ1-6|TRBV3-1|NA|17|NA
TGTGCCAGCAGCCGTTCTGGTGGCAGGGACAAGGATTCACCCCTCCACTTT
CASSRSGGRDKDSPLHF
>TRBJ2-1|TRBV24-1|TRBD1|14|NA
TGTGCCACCAGTGATGGACAGGTATACAATGAGCAGTTCTTC
CATSDGQVYNEQFF